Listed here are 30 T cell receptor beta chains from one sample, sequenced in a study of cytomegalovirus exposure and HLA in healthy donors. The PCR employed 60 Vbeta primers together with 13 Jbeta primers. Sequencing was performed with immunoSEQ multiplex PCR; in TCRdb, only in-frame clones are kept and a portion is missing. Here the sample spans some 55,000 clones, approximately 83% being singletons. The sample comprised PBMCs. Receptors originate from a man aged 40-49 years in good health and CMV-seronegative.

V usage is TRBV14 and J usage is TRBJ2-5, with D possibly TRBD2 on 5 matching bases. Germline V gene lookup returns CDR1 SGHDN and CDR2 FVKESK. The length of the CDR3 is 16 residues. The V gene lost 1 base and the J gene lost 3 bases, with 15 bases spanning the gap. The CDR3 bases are TGTGCCAGCAGCCAAGTGAGCGGATTTTGGAAAGAGACCCAGTACTTC. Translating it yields CASSQVSGFWKETQYF.

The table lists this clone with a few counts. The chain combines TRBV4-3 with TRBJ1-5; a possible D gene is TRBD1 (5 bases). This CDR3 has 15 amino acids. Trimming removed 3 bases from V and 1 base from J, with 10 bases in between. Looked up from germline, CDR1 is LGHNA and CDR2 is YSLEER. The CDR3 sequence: CASSQDTGSNQPQHF. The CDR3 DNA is TGCGCCAGCAGCCAGGATACAGGAAGCAATCAGCCCCAGCATTTT.

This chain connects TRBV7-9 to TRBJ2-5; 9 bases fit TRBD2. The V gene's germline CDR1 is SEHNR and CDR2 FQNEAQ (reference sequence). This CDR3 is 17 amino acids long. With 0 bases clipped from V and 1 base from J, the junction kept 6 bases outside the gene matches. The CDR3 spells CASSLAGSGGAQETQYF. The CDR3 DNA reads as TGTGCCAGCAGCTTAGCGGGTAGCGGGGGAGCCCAAGAGACCCAGTACTTC.

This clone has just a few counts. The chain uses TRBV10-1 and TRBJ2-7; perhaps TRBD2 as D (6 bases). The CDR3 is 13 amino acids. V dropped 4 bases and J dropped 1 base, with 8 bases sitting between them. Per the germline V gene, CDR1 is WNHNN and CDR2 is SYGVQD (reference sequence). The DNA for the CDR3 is TGCGCCAGCAGTGTTAGCGGATCCTACGAGCAGTACTTC. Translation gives CASSVSGSYEQYF.

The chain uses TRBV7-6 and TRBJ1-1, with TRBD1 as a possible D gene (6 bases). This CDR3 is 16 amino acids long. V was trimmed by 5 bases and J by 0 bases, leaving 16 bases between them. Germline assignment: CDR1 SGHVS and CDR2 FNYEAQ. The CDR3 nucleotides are TGTGCCAGCAGCCCGCGGACAGACTACATGAACACTGAAGCTTTCTTT. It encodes CASSPRTDYMNTEAFF.

For the CDR3, the DNA is TGTGCCTGGAGTGTTGGTGGGCCTTCCTACGAGCAGTACTTC. Its protein product is CAWSVGGPSYEQYF. The chain carries TRBV30 and TRBJ2-7; D gene uncertain. The CDR3 runs to 14 residues. Per the germline V gene, CDR1 is GTSNPN and CDR2 is SVGIG (reference sequence). Trimming shortened V by 0 bases and J by 1 base, and 10 bases separated the two germline ends.

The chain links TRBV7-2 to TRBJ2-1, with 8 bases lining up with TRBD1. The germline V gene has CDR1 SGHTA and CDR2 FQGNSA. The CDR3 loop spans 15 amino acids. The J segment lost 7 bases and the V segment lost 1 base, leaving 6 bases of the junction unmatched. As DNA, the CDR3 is TGTGCCAGCAGCTTAGGGCAGGGGGCGCGAAATGAGCAGTTCTTC. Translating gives CASSLGQGARNEQFF.

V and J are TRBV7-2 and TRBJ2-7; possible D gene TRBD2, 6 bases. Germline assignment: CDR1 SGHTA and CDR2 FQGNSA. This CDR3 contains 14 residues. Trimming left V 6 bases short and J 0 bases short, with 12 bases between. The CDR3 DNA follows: TGTGCCAGCAGTTTGGCGGGGAGCTCCTACGAGCAGTACTTC. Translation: CASSLAGSSYEQYF.

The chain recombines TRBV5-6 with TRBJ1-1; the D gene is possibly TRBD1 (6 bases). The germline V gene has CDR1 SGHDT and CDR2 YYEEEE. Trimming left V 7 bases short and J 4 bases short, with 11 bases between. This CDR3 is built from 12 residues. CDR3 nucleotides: TGTGCCAGCTACAGGGATGGCACTGAAGCTTTCTTT. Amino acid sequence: CASYRDGTEAFF.

The CDR3 is CASSLMKGGNEQFF. CDR3 DNA sequence: TGTGCCAGCAGCTTAATGAAGGGCGGGAATGAGCAGTTCTTC. The chain carries TRBV7-6 and TRBJ2-1; D may be TRBD2 (5 bases). The CDR3 length is 14 residues. Germline V gene data show CDR1 as SGHVS and CDR2 as FNYEAQ. V shed 2 bases and J shed 7 bases, with 12 bases lying between them.

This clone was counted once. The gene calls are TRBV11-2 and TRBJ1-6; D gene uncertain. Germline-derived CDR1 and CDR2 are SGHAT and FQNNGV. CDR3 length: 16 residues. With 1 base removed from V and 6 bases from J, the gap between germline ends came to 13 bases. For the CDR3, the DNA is TGTGCCAGCAGCTTAGTCGGTCGGGGTGGTAATTCACCCCTCCACTTT. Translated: CASSLVGRGGNSPLHF.

CDR3 sequence reads: CASSQQGANSGELFF. CDR3 sequence (DNA): TGTGCCAGCAGTCAACAGGGGGCAAATAGCGGGGAGCTGTTTTTT. The V call is TRBV6-1, the J call TRBJ2-2, with 9 positions matching TRBD1. CDR1 and CDR2 (germline): MNHNS, SASEGT. V trimming: 5 bases; J trimming: 7 bases; junction bases outside the gene matches: 8. The CDR3 totals 15 residues.

CDR3 amino acids: CASSQIGQLTNEKLFF. In nucleotides, the CDR3 is TGCGCCAGCAGCCAAATAGGACAACTAACTAATGAAAAACTGTTTTTT. The J gene is TRBJ1-4, the V gene TRBV4-3; TRBD1 might be the D (5 bases). The CDR3 runs 16 residues. Germline values: CDR1 LGHNA, CDR2 YSLEER. Trimming removed 2 bases from V and 1 base from J, with 11 bases in between.

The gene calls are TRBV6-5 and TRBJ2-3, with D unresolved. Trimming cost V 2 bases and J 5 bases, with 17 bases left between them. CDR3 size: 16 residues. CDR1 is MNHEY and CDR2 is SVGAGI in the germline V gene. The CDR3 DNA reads TGTGCCAGCAGTTACGGGCCCCCAAGTCCTGGAGATACGCAGTATTTT. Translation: CASSYGPPSPGDTQYF.

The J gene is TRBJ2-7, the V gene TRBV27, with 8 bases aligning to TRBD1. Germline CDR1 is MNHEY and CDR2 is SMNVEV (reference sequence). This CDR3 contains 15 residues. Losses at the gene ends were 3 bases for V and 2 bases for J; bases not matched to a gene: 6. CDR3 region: CASSFGTGGTYEQYF. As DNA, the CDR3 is TGTGCCAGCAGTTTCGGGACAGGCGGTACCTACGAGCAGTACTTC.

The CDR3 region is CASSLAGGIDTQYF. The CDR3, as DNA: TGTGCCAGCAGTCTAGCGGGGGGGATAGATACGCAGTATTTT. The chain uses TRBV7-2 and TRBJ2-3; 12 bases fit TRBD2. The ends lost 6 bases at V and 5 bases at J; junction bases unmatched: 3. In germline, CDR1 is SGHTA, CDR2 FQGNSA. The CDR3 spans 14 residues.

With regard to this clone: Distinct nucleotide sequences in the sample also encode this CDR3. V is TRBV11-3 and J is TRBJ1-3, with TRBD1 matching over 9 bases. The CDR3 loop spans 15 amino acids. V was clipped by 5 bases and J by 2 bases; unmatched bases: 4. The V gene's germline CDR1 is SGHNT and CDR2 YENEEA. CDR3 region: CASSPGQGPGNTIYF. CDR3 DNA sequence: TGTGCCAGCAGCCCGGGACAGGGTCCTGGAAACACCATATATTTT.

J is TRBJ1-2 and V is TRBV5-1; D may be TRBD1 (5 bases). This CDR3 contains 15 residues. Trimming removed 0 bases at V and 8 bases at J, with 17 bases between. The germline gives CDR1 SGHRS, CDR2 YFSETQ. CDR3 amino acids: CASSLGATLGGGYTF. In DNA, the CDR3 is TGCGCCAGCAGCTTGGGAGCCACCCTCGGGGGGGGCTACACCTTC.

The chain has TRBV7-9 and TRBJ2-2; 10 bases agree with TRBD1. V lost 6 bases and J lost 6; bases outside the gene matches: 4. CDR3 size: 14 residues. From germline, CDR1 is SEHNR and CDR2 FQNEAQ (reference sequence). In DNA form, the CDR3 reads TGTGCCAGCAGACATGGACAGGGGGCCGGGGAGCTGTTTTTT. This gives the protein CASRHGQGAGELFF.

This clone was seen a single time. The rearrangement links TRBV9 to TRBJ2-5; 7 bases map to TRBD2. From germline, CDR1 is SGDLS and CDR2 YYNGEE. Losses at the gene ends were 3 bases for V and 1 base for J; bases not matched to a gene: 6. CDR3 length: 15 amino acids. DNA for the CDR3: TGTGCCAGCAGCGGAACTAGCGAAATCCAAGAGACCCAGTACTTC. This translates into CASSGTSEIQETQYF.

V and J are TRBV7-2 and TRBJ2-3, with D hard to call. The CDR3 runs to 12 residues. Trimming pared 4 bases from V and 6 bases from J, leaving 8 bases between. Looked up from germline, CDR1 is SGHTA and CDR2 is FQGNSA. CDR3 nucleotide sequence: TGTGCCAGCAGCTCAGACGGGGATACGCAGTATTTT. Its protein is CASSSDGDTQYF.

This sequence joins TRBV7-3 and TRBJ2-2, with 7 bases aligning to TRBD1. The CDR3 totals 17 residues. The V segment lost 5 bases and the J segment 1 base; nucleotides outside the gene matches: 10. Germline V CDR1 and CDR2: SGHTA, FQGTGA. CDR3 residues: CASSRTVRQGNTGELFF. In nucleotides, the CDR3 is TGTGCCAGCAGCCGTACAGTACGACAGGGGAACACCGGGGAGCTGTTTTTT.

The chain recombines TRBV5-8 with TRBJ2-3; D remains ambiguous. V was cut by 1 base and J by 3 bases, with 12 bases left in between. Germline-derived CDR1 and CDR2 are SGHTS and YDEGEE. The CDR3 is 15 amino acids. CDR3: CASSLNLGRTDTQYF. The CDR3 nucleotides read TGTGCCAGCAGCTTGAATCTCGGCAGGACAGATACGCAGTATTTT.

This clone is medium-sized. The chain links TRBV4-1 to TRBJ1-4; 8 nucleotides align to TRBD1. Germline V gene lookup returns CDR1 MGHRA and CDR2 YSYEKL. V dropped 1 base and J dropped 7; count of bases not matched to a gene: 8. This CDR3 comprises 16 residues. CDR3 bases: TGCGCCAGCAGCCAAGTCCAGGGGGCAGGAGGTGAAAAACTGTTTTTT. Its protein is CASSQVQGAGGEKLFF.

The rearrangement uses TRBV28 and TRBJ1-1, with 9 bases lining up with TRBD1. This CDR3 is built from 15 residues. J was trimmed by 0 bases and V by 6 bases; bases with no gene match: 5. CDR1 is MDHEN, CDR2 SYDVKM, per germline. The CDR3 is CASSPGTGLNTEAFF. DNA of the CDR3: TGTGCCAGCAGCCCCGGGACAGGGTTGAACACTGAAGCTTTCTTT.

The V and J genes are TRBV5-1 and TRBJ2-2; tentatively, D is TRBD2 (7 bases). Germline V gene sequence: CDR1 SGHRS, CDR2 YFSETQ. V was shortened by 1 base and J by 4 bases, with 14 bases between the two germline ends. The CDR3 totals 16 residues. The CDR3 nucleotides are TGCGCCAGCAGCTTGCGTGCGGGGGCGGGCACCGGGGAGCTGTTTTTT. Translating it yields CASSLRAGAGTGELFF.

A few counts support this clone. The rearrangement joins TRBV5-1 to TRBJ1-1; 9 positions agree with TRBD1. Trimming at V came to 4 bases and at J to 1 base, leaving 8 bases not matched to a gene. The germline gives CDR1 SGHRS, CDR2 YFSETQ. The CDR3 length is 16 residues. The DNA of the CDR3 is TGCGCCAGCAGCCTGAACCTGGGACAGGGGAACACTGAAGCTTTCTTT. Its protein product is CASSLNLGQGNTEAFF.

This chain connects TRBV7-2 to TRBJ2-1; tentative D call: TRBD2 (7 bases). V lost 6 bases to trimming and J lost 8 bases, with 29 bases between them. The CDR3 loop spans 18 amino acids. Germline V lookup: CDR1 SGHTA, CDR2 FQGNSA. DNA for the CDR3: TGTGCCAGCAGTAAACAGGTGGGGGGGCCACTGGTTGGTTATGAGCAGTTCTTC. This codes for CASSKQVGGPLVGYEQFF.

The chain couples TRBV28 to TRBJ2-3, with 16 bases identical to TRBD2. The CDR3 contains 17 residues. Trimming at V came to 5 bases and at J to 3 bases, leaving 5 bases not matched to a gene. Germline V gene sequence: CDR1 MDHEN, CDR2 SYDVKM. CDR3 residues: CASSRGLAGGWTDTQYF. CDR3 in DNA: TGTGCCAGCAGTCGGGGACTAGCGGGGGGGTGGACAGATACGCAGTATTTT.

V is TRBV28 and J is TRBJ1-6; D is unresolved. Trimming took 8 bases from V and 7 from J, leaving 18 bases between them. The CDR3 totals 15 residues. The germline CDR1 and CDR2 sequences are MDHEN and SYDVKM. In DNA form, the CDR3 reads TGTGCCAGCGATTCTAACACGTTCGGGAATTCACCCCTCCACTTT. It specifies CASDSNTFGNSPLHF.